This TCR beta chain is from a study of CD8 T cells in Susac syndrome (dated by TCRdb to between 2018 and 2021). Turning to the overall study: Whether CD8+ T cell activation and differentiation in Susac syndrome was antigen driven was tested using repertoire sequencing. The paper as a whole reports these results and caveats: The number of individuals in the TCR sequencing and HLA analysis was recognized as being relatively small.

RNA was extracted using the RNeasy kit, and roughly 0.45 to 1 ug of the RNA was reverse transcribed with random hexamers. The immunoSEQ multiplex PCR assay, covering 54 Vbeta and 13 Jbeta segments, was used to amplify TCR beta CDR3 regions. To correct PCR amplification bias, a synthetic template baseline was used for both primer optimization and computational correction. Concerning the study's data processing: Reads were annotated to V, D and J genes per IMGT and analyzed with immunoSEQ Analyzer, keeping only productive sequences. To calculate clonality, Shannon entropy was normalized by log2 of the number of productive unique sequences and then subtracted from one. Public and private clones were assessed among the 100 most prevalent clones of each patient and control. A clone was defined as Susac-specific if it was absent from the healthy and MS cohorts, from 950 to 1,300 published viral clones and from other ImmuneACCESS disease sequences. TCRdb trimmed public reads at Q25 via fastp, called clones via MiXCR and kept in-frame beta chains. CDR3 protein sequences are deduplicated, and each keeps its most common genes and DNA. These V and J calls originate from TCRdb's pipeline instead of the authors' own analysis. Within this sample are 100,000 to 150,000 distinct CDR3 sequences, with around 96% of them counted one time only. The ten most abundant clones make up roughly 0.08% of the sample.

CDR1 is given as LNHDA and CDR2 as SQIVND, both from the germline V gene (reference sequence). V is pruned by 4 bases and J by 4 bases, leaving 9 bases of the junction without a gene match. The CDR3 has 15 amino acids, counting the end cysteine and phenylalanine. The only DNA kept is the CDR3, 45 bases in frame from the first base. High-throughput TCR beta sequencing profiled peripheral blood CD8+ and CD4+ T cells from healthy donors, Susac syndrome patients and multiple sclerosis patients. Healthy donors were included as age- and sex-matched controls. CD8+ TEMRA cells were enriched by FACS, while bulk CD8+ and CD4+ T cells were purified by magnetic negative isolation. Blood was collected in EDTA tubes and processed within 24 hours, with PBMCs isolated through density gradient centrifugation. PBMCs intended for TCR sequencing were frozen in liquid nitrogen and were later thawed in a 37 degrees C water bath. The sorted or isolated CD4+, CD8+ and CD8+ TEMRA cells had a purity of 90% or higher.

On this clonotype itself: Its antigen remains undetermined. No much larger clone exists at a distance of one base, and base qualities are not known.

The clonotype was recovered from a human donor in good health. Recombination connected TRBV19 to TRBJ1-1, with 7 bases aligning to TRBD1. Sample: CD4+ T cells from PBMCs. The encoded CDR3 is CASSRQGMSLTEAFF. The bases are TGTGCCAGTAGTAGACAGGGAATGAGCCTCACTGAAGCTTTCTTT.